This T cell receptor beta chain was identified during a study of blood T cell repertoires in COVID-19. In the study overall: The United States, Italy and Spain provided the acute and convalescent COVID-19 samples.

The V gene's germline CDR1 is SNHLY and CDR2 FYNNEI. V was pared by 3 bases and J by 7 bases, with 16 bases between. The CDR3 contains 15 residues. This clone showed up just once. As handled by the study authors: Researchers report that nucleated cell counts were estimated from reference gene primer amplification. Measured with immunoSEQ multiplex PCR; TCRdb has only the in-frame clones, and not every one. V and J calls and clone size come straight from that table; D and trimming were deduced from the DNA. The data contain roughly 100,000 clones, approximately 78% of them singletons. The TCR was taken from a woman older than 75 with acute or convalescent COVID-19. The rearrangement uses TRBV2 and TRBJ1-5; weak D call: TRBD1 (6 bases). What was sequenced was peripheral blood. CDR3 residues: CASSDPDRYNQPQHF. Written as DNA, the CDR3 is TGTGCCAGCAGTGACCCCGACAGGTACAACCAGCCCCAGCATTTT.